This TCR beta chain was sequenced in a study of CD8 T cells in ankylosing spondylitis. Study-level points and caveats: There was a TCR beta motif, made of roughly eight highly homologous variants, that appeared characteristic of ankylosing spondylitis blood. From matched ankylosing spondylitis synovial fluid, disease-linked clones were reportedly recovered at significantly enriched levels.

TCRdb used MiXCR to reprocess the 5' RACE reads, holding one entry per CDR3 protein. The table includes over 600,000 distinct CDR3 sequences, under 20% detected once. As for this clonotype: Its specificity is not known.

The sequencing input was blood, either unsorted or a sorted T cell fraction (not recorded which). This TCR came from a male donor with ankylosing spondylitis.

The CDR3 DNA reads TGCGCCAGCAGCTTGGAGGCAGTCTATAATTCACCCCTCCACTTT. Its translation is CASSLEAVYNSPLHF. The chain uses TRBV5-1 and TRBJ1-6; D is uncertain. The CDR3 runs 15 residues. V dropped 0 bases and J dropped 3 bases, with 7 bases sitting between them. Germline-derived CDR1 and CDR2 are SGHRS and YFSETQ.